This T cell receptor beta chain was sequenced in a study of T cell changes during pregnancy in multiple sclerosis. The assay was immunoSEQ multiplex PCR, and TCRdb's table has in-frame clones only and misses some. The sample comprises roughly 17,000 clones, more than 70% of which are singletons, and around 9.9% rests with the top ten. The germline V gene has CDR1 LGHNA and CDR2 YSLEER. The V and J ends lost 4 bases and 5 bases, in that order; junction bases with no gene match: 18. The length of the CDR3 is 18 residues. The rearrangement uses TRBV4-3 and TRBJ2-5; 8 bases fit TRBD2. The receptor comes from a female donor with multiple sclerosis, enrolled in a pregnancy study. The sample was CD8+ T cells from peripheral blood mononuclear cells, taken after pregnancy. The CDR3 protein is CASSPERRRGGLEETQYF. In nucleotides, the CDR3 is TGCGCCAGCAGCCCAGAGAGGAGACGGGGGGGCTTAGAGGAGACCCAGTACTTC.